This TCR beta chain was sequenced for a study of blood T cell repertoires in COVID-19. In the authors' methods: Using reference gene primer amplification, nucleated cell counts were estimated. Assay used: immunoSEQ multiplex PCR; TCRdb lists only in-frame clones, some missing. That table furnishes V, J and clone size, whereas the DNA furnished D and trimming. The sample includes 100,000 to 150,000 clones, less than 90% of them seen just once. Enrollees, about 18 to 89 years old, lived in 24 US areas. The CDR3 runs to 15 residues. Trimming left V 5 bases short and J 5 bases short, with 18 bases between. Looked up from germline, CDR1 is LNHDA and CDR2 is SQIVND (reference sequence).

Sequencing used PBMCs or T cells enriched from blood (not recorded which). The chain carries TRBV19 and TRBJ1-1; D may be TRBD1 (6 bases). This sequence was found in a woman in her thirties who had recovered from COVID-19. CDR3 DNA sequence: TGTGCCAGTAGTGTGTTCATGGACAGCAGGACTGAAGCTTTCTTT. Amino acid sequence: CASSVFMDSRTEAFF.